What follows describes a single T cell receptor (beta chain). Its antigen remains undetermined. No much larger clonotype is one base removed from it; base qualities were not supplied. This sample is part of a study of blood T cell repertoires in COVID-19 (dated by TCRdb to 2020 to 2022). As for the study more broadly: Samples from collaborators originated in the United States, Italy and Spain and spanned both the acute and convalescent phases of COVID-19. Where available, HLA class I and class II types were taken from metadata supplied by the sample provider and were not determined by assay-based typing. The samples were drawn from the first 160 participants of the ongoing ImmuneRACE study and from 1,254 subjects provided by 6 global collaborators. Subjects who had been exposed to COVID-19, were actively infected with it, or had recovered from it provided the deeply sampled blood TCRbeta repertoires that made up the dataset. Nearly every sample came with metadata listing a de-identified subject ID, COVID-19 status, age in years and sex. The material from the prospective study consisted of cDNA or gDNA derived from T cells, B-cell-depleted T cells, or PBMCs. The repertoires were released in a freely available public database meant as a resource for research on the immune response to SARS-CoV-2. Summary of the overall study and its limitations: The quantity of clinical and demographic metadata differed by source and by participant and was supplied without curation.

Participants in the prospective study were aged roughly 18 to 100 years, lived in 24 United States geographic areas, and enrolled through a virtual design. Cohort assignment in the prospective study relied on participant-reported clinical history from a screening survey and a study questionnaire. Each participant in the prospective study had whole blood, serum and a nasopharyngeal or oropharyngeal swab collected by mobile phlebotomists. Additional blood draws and questionnaires over an approximately two-month period could optionally be provided by prospective study participants. Before DNA extraction, prospective study blood samples were shipped either frozen or at room temperature. The immunoSEQ Assay, a bias-controlled multiplex PCR, was used to amplify TCRbeta CDR3 regions from genomic DNA. Regarding the original processing steps: Nucleated cell counts per sample were estimated from amplification of reference gene primers within the assay. To quantify the absolute abundance of each unique TCRbeta CDR3 rearrangement, sequence reads were collapsed and filtered. For each sample, productive Simpson clonality was calculated as the square root of Simpson's diversity index across productive rearrangements. TCRdb provides this immuneACCESS table in a form limited to in-frame rearrangements. Some clones are lacking; in checked studies, under half of them reflect an unresolved V gene, and why the rest are absent is not known. V and J calls and clone size are those listed in that table; D and trimming were worked out from the DNA. The sample contains some 410,000 clones, roughly 90% of them found a single time. Around 0.91% of the sample rests with the top ten.

The CDR3 measures 15 amino acids from cysteine to phenylalanine. The DNA shown is the 45-base CDR3, in frame from base 1. The germline V gene (reference sequence) yields LNHDA for CDR1 and SQIVND for CDR2. The germline V and J ends show losses of 11 bases and 4 bases respectively, and no gene match explains 13 bases of the junction. The rearranged segments are TRBV19 and TRBJ2-1; the junction holds 8 bases that match TRBD2. Sequenced: PBMCs or T cells enriched from blood (not recorded which). The TCR sequence derives from a woman aged 30 to 39 with acute COVID-19. CDR3 reads: CAESPGGGKYNEQFF. The DNA sequence follows: TGTGCCGAGTCACCGGGGGGGGGAAAATACAATGAGCAGTTCTTC.